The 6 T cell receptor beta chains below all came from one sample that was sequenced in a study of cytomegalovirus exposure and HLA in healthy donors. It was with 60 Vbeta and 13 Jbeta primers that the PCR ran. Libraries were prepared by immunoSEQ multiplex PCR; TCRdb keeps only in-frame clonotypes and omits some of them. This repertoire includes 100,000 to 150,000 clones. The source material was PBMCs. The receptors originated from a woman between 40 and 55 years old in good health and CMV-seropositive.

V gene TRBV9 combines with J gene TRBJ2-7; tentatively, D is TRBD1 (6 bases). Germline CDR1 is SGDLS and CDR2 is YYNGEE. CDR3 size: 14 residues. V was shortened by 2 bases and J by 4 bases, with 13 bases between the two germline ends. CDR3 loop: CASSVPTGFYEQYF. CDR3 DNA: TGTGCCAGCAGCGTTCCTACAGGGTTTTACGAGCAGTACTTC.

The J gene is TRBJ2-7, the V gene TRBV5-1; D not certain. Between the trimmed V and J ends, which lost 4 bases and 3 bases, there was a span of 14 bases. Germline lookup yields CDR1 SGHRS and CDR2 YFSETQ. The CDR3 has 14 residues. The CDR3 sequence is CASSRSSESYEQYF. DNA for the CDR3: TGCGCCAGCAGCAGGAGCTCGGAGAGCTACGAGCAGTACTTC.

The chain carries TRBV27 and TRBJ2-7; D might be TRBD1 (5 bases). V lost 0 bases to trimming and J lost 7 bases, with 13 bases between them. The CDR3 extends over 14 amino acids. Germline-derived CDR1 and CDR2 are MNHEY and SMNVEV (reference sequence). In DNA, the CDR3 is TGTGCCAGCAGTTTATCAGGGGCTCGCTGGGAGCAGTACTTC. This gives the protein CASSLSGARWEQYF.

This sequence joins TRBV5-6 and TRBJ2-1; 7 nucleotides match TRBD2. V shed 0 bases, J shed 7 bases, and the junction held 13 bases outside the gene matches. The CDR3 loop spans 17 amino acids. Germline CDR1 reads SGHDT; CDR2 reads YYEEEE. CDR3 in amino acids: CASSLVGGGRDRNEQFF. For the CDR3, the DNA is TGTGCCAGCAGCTTGGTCGGTGGCGGGAGAGATAGGAATGAGCAGTTCTTC.

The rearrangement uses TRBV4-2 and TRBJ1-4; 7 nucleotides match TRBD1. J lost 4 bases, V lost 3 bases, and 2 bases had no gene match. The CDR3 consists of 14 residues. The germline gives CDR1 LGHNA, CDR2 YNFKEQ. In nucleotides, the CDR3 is TGTGCCAGCAGCCAGAGACAGGGTAATGAAAAACTGTTTTTT. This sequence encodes CASSQRQGNEKLFF.

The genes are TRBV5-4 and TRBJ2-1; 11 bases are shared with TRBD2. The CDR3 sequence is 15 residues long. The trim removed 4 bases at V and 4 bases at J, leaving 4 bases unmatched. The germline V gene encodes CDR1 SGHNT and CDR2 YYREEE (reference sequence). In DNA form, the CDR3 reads TGTGCCAGCAGCCCCGGGACTAGCGGATACAATGAGCAGTTCTTC. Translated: CASSPGTSGYNEQFF.